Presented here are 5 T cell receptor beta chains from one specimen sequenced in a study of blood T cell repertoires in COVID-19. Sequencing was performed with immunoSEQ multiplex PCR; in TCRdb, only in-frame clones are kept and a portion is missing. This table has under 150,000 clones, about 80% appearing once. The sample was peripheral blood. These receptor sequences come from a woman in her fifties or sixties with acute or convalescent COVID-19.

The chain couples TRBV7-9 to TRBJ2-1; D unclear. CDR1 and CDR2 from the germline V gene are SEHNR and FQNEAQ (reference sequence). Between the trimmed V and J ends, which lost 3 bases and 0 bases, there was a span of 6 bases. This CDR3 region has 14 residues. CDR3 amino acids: CASSLSGSYNEQFF. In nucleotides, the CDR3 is TGTGCCAGCAGCTTGTCAGGCTCCTACAATGAGCAGTTCTTC.

CDR3 in DNA: TGTGCCAGTAGTACTAGCGGGAGGGTCACCGGGGAGCTGTTTTTT. This sequence encodes CASSTSGRVTGELFF. This chain links TRBV19 with TRBJ2-2; 12 bases match TRBD2. J gave up 4 bases and V 4 bases, and 1 base lay outside the gene matches. Germline lookup yields CDR1 LNHDA and CDR2 SQIVND (reference sequence). The CDR3 runs to 15 residues.

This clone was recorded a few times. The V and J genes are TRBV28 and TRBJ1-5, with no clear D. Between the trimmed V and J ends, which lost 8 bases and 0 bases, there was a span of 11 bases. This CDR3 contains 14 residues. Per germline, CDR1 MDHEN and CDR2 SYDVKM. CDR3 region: CASDYINSNQPQHF. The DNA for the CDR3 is TGTGCCAGCGATTACATTAATAGCAATCAGCCCCAGCATTTT.

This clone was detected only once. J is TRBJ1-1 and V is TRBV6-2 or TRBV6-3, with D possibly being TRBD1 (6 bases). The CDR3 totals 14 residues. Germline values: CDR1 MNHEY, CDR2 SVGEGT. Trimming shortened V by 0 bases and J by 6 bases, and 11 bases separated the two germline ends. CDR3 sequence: CASSYSDSLPEAFF. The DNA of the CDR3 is TGTGCCAGCAGTTACTCGGACAGTCTCCCTGAAGCTTTCTTT.

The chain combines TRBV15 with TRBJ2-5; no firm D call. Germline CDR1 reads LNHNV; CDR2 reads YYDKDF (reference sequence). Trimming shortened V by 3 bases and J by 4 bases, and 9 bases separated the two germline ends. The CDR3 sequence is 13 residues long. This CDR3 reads CATSSEEAETQYF. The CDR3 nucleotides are TGTGCCACCAGCAGCGAAGAGGCAGAGACCCAGTACTTC. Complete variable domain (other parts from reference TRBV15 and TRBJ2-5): DAMVIQNPRYQVTQFGKPVTLSCSQTLNHNVMYWYQQKSSQAPKLLFHYYDKDFNNEADTPDNFQSRRPNTSFCFLDIRSPGLGDTAMYLCATSSEEAETQYFGPGTRLLVL.